The 22 T cell receptor beta chains reported below all come from one sample, sequenced in a study of hypomethylating agent response in myelodysplastic syndrome. Assay used: immunoSEQ multiplex PCR; TCRdb lists only in-frame clones, some missing. This repertoire shows about 10,000 clones, about 83% found once; its top ten account for approximately 4%. Sequences were derived from bone marrow, sampled before or after starting hypomethylating agent treatment for myelodysplastic syndrome (not recorded which). These receptors were taken from a human donor with myelodysplastic syndrome.

This clone has a handful of counts. V and J are TRBV5-3 and TRBJ1-1; 12 bases fit TRBD1. TRBV5-3 is labeled an ORF, and its function is uncertain. J lost 4 bases, V lost 0 bases, and 7 bases had no gene match. The CDR3 totals 17 residues. The CDR3 sequence: CARSLGGTGGLGTEAFF. The CDR3 nucleotides read TGTGCCAGAAGCTTGGGGGGGACAGGGGGCTTGGGCACTGAAGCTTTCTTT.

The chain has TRBV6-5 and TRBJ1-2; D ambiguous. The CDR3 contains 11 residues. Germline V CDR1 and CDR2: MNHEY, SVGAGI. The V gene lost 7 bases and the J gene lost 4 bases, with 7 bases spanning the gap. The CDR3, as DNA: TGTGCCAGCAATTTTGGCTATGGCTACACCTTC. The encoded protein is CASNFGYGYTF.

By its share, this clone is large. The chain has TRBV9 and TRBJ2-1, with D tentatively TRBD2 (5 bases). This CDR3 spans 15 amino acids. V lost 0 bases and J 8 bases, leaving 15 bases between the germline ends. Germline loops: CDR1 SGDLS, CDR2 YYNGEE. CDR3 region: CASSVGSGPRDEQFF. The CDR3 bases are TGTGCCAGCAGCGTAGGAAGCGGCCCTAGGGATGAGCAGTTCTTC.

CDR3 bases: TGTGCCAGCTCCCTCGGGACAGGGGATTGGGGCAATCAGCCCCAGCATTTT. Protein sequence: CASSLGTGDWGNQPQHF. The chain has TRBV18 and TRBJ1-5, with 10 nucleotides matching TRBD1. This CDR3 has 17 amino acids. J lost 2 bases, V lost 6 bases, and 10 bases had no gene match. CDR1 is KGHSH, CDR2 LQKENI, per germline.

This sequence joins TRBV6-6 and TRBJ1-2; possible D gene TRBD1, 6 bases. Germline CDR1 reads MNHNY; CDR2 reads SVGAGI (reference sequence). Deletions cut 4 bases from V and 2 bases from J, with 14 bases between. CDR3 length equals 15 residues. CDR3 amino acids: CASSSTWTANYGYTF. The CDR3 nucleotides read TGTGCCAGCAGTTCCACCTGGACAGCCAACTATGGCTACACCTTC.

V gene TRBV19 combines with J gene TRBJ1-1, with D uncertain. CDR1 is LNHDA and CDR2 is SQIVND in the germline V gene (reference sequence). The CDR3 spans 12 residues. CDR3 sequence (DNA): TGTGCGACCAATAACGTAGGAACTGAAGCTTTCTTT. Its protein product is CATNNVGTEAFF.

Here the CDR3 reads CASSGGFMNTEAFF. In DNA form, the CDR3 reads TGTGCCAGTTCCGGGGGGTTTATGAACACTGAAGCTTTCTTT. The chain joins TRBV19 to TRBJ1-1, with D perhaps TRBD1 (5 bases). The CDR3 runs 14 residues. Per germline, CDR1 LNHDA and CDR2 SQIVND (reference sequence). The ends were cut back, 8 bases at V and 0 bases at J, with 13 bases in the middle.

This clone was detected only once. The rearrangement joins TRBV5-4 to TRBJ2-4, with 10 bases fitting TRBD1. With V trimmed by 4 bases and J by 1 base, 8 bases remained unmatched. This CDR3 region has 17 residues. The germline V gene encodes CDR1 SGHNT and CDR2 YYREEE (reference sequence). CDR3 coding DNA: TGTGCCAGCAGCCCTGGCTTGGGACAGGGGGCCAAAAACATTCAGTACTTC. As protein: CASSPGLGQGAKNIQYF.

Here the CDR3 DNA reads TGTGCCAGCAGCTCTGGACTAGCGATCCGCAATGAGCAGTTCTTC. Protein: CASSSGLAIRNEQFF. The chain carries TRBV7-9 and TRBJ2-1; 9 bases fit TRBD2. This CDR3 has 15 residues. Trimming took 4 bases from V and 6 from J; bases not matched to a gene: 7. The germline CDR1 and CDR2 sequences are SEHNR and FQNEAQ (reference sequence). Full variable domain (rest looked up from reference TRBV7-9 and TRBJ2-1): DTGVSQNPRHKITKRGQNVTFRCDPISEHNRLYWYRQTLGQGPEFLTYFQNEAQLEKSRLLSDRFSAERPKGSFSTLEIQRTEQGDSAMYLCASSSGLAIRNEQFFGPGTRLTVL.

V is TRBV7-9 and J is TRBJ1-1; D unresolved. The CDR3 length is 13 residues. V lost 5 bases to trimming and J lost 8 bases, with 15 bases between them. Germline V gene data show CDR1 as SEHNR and CDR2 as FQNEAQ (reference sequence). CDR3 amino acids: CASSLLGTLEAFF. CDR3 bases: TGTGCCAGCAGCCTACTGGGCACCTTGGAAGCTTTCTTT.

The chain has TRBV9 and TRBJ2-1, with 7 bases identical to TRBD2. Per the germline V gene, CDR1 is SGDLS and CDR2 is YYNGEE. The CDR3 totals 16 residues. The V gene end was trimmed by 0 bases and the J gene end by 3 bases; junction bases not matched to a gene: 6. The CDR3 protein is CASSVAPAGFYNEQFF. The CDR3 DNA follows: TGTGCCAGCAGCGTAGCTCCAGCGGGATTCTACAATGAGCAGTTCTTC.

V is TRBV7-9 and J is TRBJ2-1; 12 bases are a match to TRBD2. This CDR3 is built from 16 residues. The germline V gene has CDR1 SEHNR and CDR2 FQNEAQ (reference sequence). Trimming at V came to 1 base and at J to 8 bases, leaving 6 bases not matched to a gene. The CDR3 region is CASSLDLAGGLHEQFF. The CDR3 DNA reads TGTGCCAGCAGCTTAGATCTAGCGGGAGGGTTGCATGAGCAGTTCTTC.

In this sample, this clone turned up once. This sequence joins TRBV28 and TRBJ1-5; D unclear. The length of the CDR3 is 15 residues. V lost 2 bases and J lost 4, with 12 bases in between. The V gene's germline CDR1 is MDHEN and CDR2 SYDVKM. The CDR3 sequence is CASSLEGSPNQPQHF. The CDR3 DNA reads as TGTGCCAGCAGTTTAGAGGGTTCCCCTAATCAGCCCCAGCATTTT.

This clone was detected a few times. The chain has TRBV5-6 and TRBJ1-5; the D gene is possibly TRBD1 (6 bases). The germline V gene has CDR1 SGHDT and CDR2 YYEEEE. CDR3 length: 15 amino acids. The V gene lost 4 bases and the J gene lost 6 bases, with 17 bases spanning the gap. The CDR3 reads CASSPQGLGGQPQHF. DNA for the CDR3: TGTGCCAGCAGCCCGCAGGGGTTGGGGGGTCAGCCCCAGCATTTT.

The V gene is TRBV7-9, the J gene TRBJ1-4; no clear D gene. Germline lookup yields CDR1 SEHNR and CDR2 FQNEAQ (reference sequence). V was trimmed by 4 bases and J by 7 bases, leaving 4 bases between them. CDR3 length: 11 residues. The chain's CDR3 is CASSYSEKLFF. CDR3 nucleotides: TGTGCCAGCAGCTACAGTGAAAAACTGTTTTTT.

V usage is TRBV12-5 and J usage is TRBJ1-1; D not certain. Germline V lookup: CDR1 LGHNT, CDR2 FRNRAP. The germline V and J ends were trimmed by 7 bases and 1 base, with 13 bases remaining between them. The CDR3 runs to 14 residues. The CDR3 protein is CASAPGGENTEAFF. The DNA for the CDR3 is TGTGCTAGTGCCCCCGGAGGAGAGAACACTGAAGCTTTCTTT.

The chain carries TRBV7-8 and TRBJ1-3; unclear D gene. V was shortened by 2 bases and J by 3 bases, with 5 bases between the two germline ends. The CDR3 consists of 13 residues. Germline V gene lookup returns CDR1 SGHVS and CDR2 FQNEAQ. The CDR3 DNA sequence: TGTGCCAGCAGCTTATCATTTGGAAACACCATATATTTT. Its translation is CASSLSFGNTIYF. Supplemented by reference TRBV7-8 and TRBJ1-3, the full variable domain reads GAGVSQSPRYKVAKRGQDVALRCDPISGHVSLFWYQQALGQGPEFLTYFQNEAQLDKSGLPSDRFFAERPEGSVSTLKIQRTQQEDSAVYLCASSLSFGNTIYFGEGSWLTVV.

The rearrangement joins TRBV5-1 to TRBJ2-1; 8 bases match TRBD2. J gave up 4 bases and V 0 bases, and 9 bases lay outside the gene matches. The CDR3 spans 17 residues. The germline gives CDR1 SGHRS, CDR2 YFSETQ. This CDR3 reads CASSLGRTERGYNEQFF. For the CDR3, the DNA is TGCGCCAGCAGCTTGGGGAGAACTGAGCGGGGGTACAATGAGCAGTTCTTC.

This clone came up a few times. V and J are TRBV7-9 and TRBJ2-2, with TRBD1 identical over 9 bases. The V gene end was trimmed by 6 bases and the J gene end by 5 bases; junction bases not matched to a gene: 10. The CDR3 covers 16 residues. CDR1 is SEHNR and CDR2 is FQNEAQ in the germline V gene (reference sequence). The CDR3 nucleotides read TGTGCCAGCAGATTCACAGGGGGCCGTTGGACCGGGGAGCTGTTTTTT. It translates to CASRFTGGRWTGELFF.

This clone was observed a single time. V usage is TRBV19 and J usage is TRBJ2-1, with 10 bases that match TRBD2. Germline CDR1 is LNHDA and CDR2 is SQIVND (reference sequence). V trimming: 7 bases; J trimming: 8 bases; junction bases outside the gene matches: 11. This CDR3 contains 15 residues. Here the CDR3 DNA reads TGTGCCAGTAACAATCCTAGCGGGAGTGTTTATGAGCAGTTCTTC. Its translation: CASNNPSGSVYEQFF.

The V gene is TRBV19, the J gene TRBJ2-7, with D unclear. CDR3 length: 14 amino acids. Germline CDR1 and CDR2: LNHDA and SQIVND (reference sequence). The V end was cut by 5 bases, the J end by 0 bases, with 11 bases between. The CDR3, as DNA: TGTGCCAGTAGTGCCCCGGCAGCCTCCTACGAGCAGTACTTC. Translation: CASSAPAASYEQYF. Supplemented by reference TRBV19 and TRBJ2-7, the full variable domain reads DGGITQSPKYLFRKEGQNVTLSCEQNLNHDAMYWYRQDPGQGLRLIYYSQIVNDFQKGDIAEGYSVSREKKESFPLTVTSAQKNPTAFYLCASSAPAASYEQYFGPGTRLTVT.

The chain is built from TRBV30 and TRBJ2-7, with D tentatively TRBD1 or TRBD2 (5 bases each). Germline V lookup: CDR1 GTSNPN, CDR2 SVGIG (reference sequence). The ends were cut back, 3 bases at V and 1 base at J, with 22 bases in the middle. This CDR3 has 17 amino acids. The CDR3 region has the DNA TGTGCCTGGAGCAAGGGGTTCCCTACCTGGGAGTCCTACGAGCAGTACTTC. Encoded protein: CAWSKGFPTWESYEQYF. Full variable domain (outside the CDR3, taken from reference TRBV30 and TRBJ2-7): SQTIHQWPATLVQPVGSPLSLECTVEGTSNPNLYWYRQAAGRGLQLLFYSVGIGQISSEVPQNLSASRPQDRQFILSSKKLLLSDSGFYLCAWSKGFPTWESYEQYFGPGTRLTVT.